Each of the 10 T cell receptor beta chains below was sequenced from the same sample in a study of T cell clonality in common variable immunodeficiency (dated by TCRdb to the mid-2010s). What the study reported, not specific to this receptor: Fewer deletions and N-nucleotide insertions were reportedly observed in CVID TCRbeta sequences, and highly modified clones with 13 or more V deletions were reportedly absent from CVID TCRbeta sequences.

To prepare the library, the immunoSEQ multiplex PCR assay was applied. Here the immuneACCESS table is served through TCRdb, limited to in-frame sequences with V and J called. Missing clones are a known gap in these copies; in checked studies unresolved V genes cover under half, and the rest lacks a known reason. This sample has about 21,000 clones, none of them a singleton. 2% to 2.5% of the sample lies in the top ten. Their antigens are not known. Sample: peripheral blood mononuclear cells. The origin of the receptors is a human donor with common variable immunodeficiency.

This clone was observed many times. From the germline J gene comes the end of the CDR3, since the read stops 3 residues before it. V gene TRBV30 combines with J gene TRBJ1-3, with no clear D. Trimming cost V 8 bases and J 1 base, with 9 bases left between them. The V gene's germline CDR1 is GTSNPN and CDR2 SVGIG (reference sequence). This CDR3 spans 12 amino acids. CDR3 bases read: TGTGCCGTAAGCGGGTCTGGAAACACC. Translation gives CAVSGSGNT. The CDR3 reads in full as CAVSGSGNTIYF.

In this sample, this clone turned up many times. The CDR3 end lies 3 residues beyond the end of the read and is filled in from the germline J gene. The chain has TRBV7-8 and TRBJ1-2; TRBD1 aligns across 7 bases. The CDR3 extends over 16 amino acids. Trimming cost V 1 base and J 0 bases; bases outside gene matches: 5. CDR1 is SGHVS and CDR2 is FQNEAQ in the germline V gene. The part of the CDR3 DNA that was read is TGTGCCAGCAGCTTAGGGCCCGGGACAGCTAACTATGGC. It yields the protein CASSLGPGTANYG. Given in full, the CDR3 is CASSLGPGTANYGYTF.

This clone was found many times. Sequencing ends 3 residues short of the CDR3 end; the germline J gene provides the rest. Other DNA sequences within the sample encode an identical CDR3. The chain carries TRBV18 and TRBJ2-1; TRBD1 agrees at 8 bases. V lost 1 base, J lost 1 base, and 3 bases stayed unmatched. Per germline, CDR1 KGHSH and CDR2 LQKENI. This CDR3 comprises 16 residues. CDR3 in amino acids: CASSPLGTGSYNEQFF. CDR3 DNA (partial): TGTGCCAGCTCACCACTCGGGACAGGATCCTACAATGAG.

This clone was picked up many times. The read is 3 residues too short to cover the CDR3 end, so that end is filled in from the germline J gene. The rearrangement joins TRBV2 to TRBJ1-4; 9 nucleotides agree with TRBD1. J lost 3 bases, V lost 5 bases, and 10 bases had no gene match. The CDR3 covers 17 residues. Germline CDR1 is SNHLY and CDR2 is FYNNEI. This CDR3 reads CASSKRTGEKPNEKLFF. The CDR3 bases that were read are TGTGCCAGCAGTAAGAGGACAGGGGAGAAGCCTAATGAAAAA.

This clone appeared many times. The read comes to an end 3 residues before the CDR3 does, leaving the germline J gene to fill in the end. V and J are TRBV28 and TRBJ2-5; D is unclear. This CDR3 has 15 residues. From germline, CDR1 is MDHEN and CDR2 SYDVKM. Trimming removed 4 bases at V and 5 bases at J, with 17 bases between. CDR3: CASSSISIPRETQYF. CDR3 DNA (partial): TGTGCCAGCAGTTCAATCAGCATACCCAGGGAGACC. The full variable domain, its missing parts supplied by reference TRBV28 and TRBJ2-5, is DVKVTQSSRYLVKRTGEKVFLECVQDMDHENMFWYRQDPGLGLRLIYFSYDVKMKEKGDIPEGYSVSREKKERFSLILESASTNQTSMYLCASSSISIPRETQYFGPGTRLLVL.

This clone has at least ten counts. The CDR3 goes on 3 residues after the read ends, and that part is filled in from the germline J gene. The V and J genes are TRBV7-7 and TRBJ2-3; TRBD1 matches 9 bases. This CDR3 is built from 15 residues. Looked up from germline, CDR1 is SSHAT and CDR2 is FNYEAQ (reference sequence). Losses at the gene ends were 5 bases for V and 4 bases for J; bases not matched to a gene: 7. The CDR3 bases that were read are TGTGCCAGCAGCCTCGGGACAGGGTATGCAGATACG. Translated: CASSLGTGYADT. The whole CDR3 protein is CASSLGTGYADTQYF.

At least ten counts were recorded for this clone. The CDR3 sequence is CASSRDRGTPEAFF. The sequenced part of the CDR3 DNA is TGTGCCAGCAGCAGGGACAGGGGGACCCCTGAA. The chain is built from TRBV7-2 and TRBJ1-1; TRBD1 aligns across 11 bases. The read ends 3 residues before the CDR3 terminus; that terminus is restored from the germline J gene. Germline CDR1 SGHTA, CDR2 FQGNSA. The length of the CDR3 is 14 residues. V shed 5 bases and J 6 bases; nucleotides not matched to a gene: 5. The entire variable domain, with the rest obtained from reference TRBV7-2 and TRBJ1-1, is as follows: GAGVSQSPSNKVTEKGKDVELRCDPISGHTALYWYRQSLGQGLEFLIYFQGNSAPDKSGLPSDRFSAERTGGSVSTLTIQRTQQEDSAVYLCASSRDRGTPEAFFGQGTRLTVV.

This clone was seen repeatedly, ten times or more. The read terminates 3 residues before the CDR3 end, so the remaining end is supplied by the germline J gene. This chain connects TRBV20-1 to TRBJ2-4; a weak D match, TRBD2 (5 bases). The germline V gene encodes CDR1 DFQATT and CDR2 SNEGSKA (reference sequence). There are 13 residues in the CDR3. The V end was cut by 2 bases, the J end by 0 bases, with 5 bases between. The CDR3 DNA, read in part, is TGCAGTGCTAGACGGGGAGCCAAAAACATT. Its translation is CSARRGAKNI. The whole CDR3 sequence is CSARRGAKNIQYF.

This clone was seen ten or more times. The CDR3 goes on 3 residues after the read ends, and that part is filled in from the germline J gene. This chain joins TRBV5-1 and TRBJ2-7; weak D call: TRBD1 (6 bases). V lost 1 base, J lost 4 bases, and 6 bases lay in between. The CDR3 consists of 12 residues. The V gene's germline CDR1 is SGHRS and CDR2 YFSETQ. The CDR3 sequence is CASSLQGYEQYF. The DNA read from the CDR3 is TGCGCCAGCAGCTTGCAGGGGTACGAG.

In its sample, this clone was seen many times. The read gets to within 3 residues of the CDR3 end, and the germline J gene fills in the rest. V is TRBV2 and J is TRBJ2-5, with TRBD1 matching over 7 bases. The CDR3 is 15 residues long. V lost 1 base, J lost 5 bases, and 7 bases stayed unmatched. CDR1 is SNHLY, CDR2 FYNNEI, per germline. The CDR3 bases that were read are TGTGCCAGCAGTGAAGACAGGGTCAGGGGGGAGACC. Translating it yields CASSEDRVRGET. The full CDR3 is CASSEDRVRGETQYF.